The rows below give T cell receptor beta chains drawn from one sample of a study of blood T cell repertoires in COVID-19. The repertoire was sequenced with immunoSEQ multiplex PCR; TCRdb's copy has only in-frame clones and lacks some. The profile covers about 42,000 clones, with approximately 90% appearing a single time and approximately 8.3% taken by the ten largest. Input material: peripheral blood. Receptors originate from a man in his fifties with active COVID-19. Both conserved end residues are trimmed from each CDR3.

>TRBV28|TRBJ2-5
ASSPSGGIEETQY
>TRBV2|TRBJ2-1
ASSEGLAGGHEQF
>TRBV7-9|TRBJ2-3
ASSGGGPDTQY
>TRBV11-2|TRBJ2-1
ASSPRGSASSYNEQF
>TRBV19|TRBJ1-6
ASSEGTTGGSPLH
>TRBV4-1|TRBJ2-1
ASSLGGLAGGPVEQF
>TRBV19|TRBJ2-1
ASRLSTSGYNEQF
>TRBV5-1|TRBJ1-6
ASSGTGGSPLH
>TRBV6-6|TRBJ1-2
ASRESVGGANYGYT
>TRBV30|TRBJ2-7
AWDTTYEQY
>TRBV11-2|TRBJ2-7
ASTFSGEGEQY
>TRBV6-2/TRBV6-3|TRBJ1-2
ASSYDRNYGYT
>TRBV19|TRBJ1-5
ASSVQGEQPQH
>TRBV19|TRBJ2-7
ASSTGPFSYEQY
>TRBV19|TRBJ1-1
ASITTRRGLGTEAF
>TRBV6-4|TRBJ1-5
ASSGRVIRYNQPQH
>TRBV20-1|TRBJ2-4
SASTRNLAKNIQY
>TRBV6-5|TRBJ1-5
ASTSLFSNQPQH
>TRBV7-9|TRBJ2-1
ASSLRGAPYNEQF
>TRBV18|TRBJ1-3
ASSAYRDPSGNTIY
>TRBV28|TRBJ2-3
ASSYPEGGTQY
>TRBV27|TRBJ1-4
ASRGGTGAFNEKLF
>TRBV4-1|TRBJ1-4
ASSQIQGFEKLF
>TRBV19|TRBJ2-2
ASSPIQTGTGRTGELF
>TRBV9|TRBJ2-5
ASSVDVSGEETQY
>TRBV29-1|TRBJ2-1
SVAAGFSYNEQF
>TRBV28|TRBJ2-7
ASTPGQGRYEQY
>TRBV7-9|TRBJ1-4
ASSLSRIVNEKLF
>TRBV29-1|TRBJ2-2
SVEIGGPDFNTGELF
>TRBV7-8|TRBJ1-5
ASSPLTGPSNQPQH
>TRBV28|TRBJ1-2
ASSLAGNNYGYT
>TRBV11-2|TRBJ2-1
ASSFFSPGTSGDNEQF
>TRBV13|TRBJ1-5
ASSLGRGQPQH
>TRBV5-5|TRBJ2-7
ASTYGLVRSGTGAYEQY
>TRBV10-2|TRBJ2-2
ASSESGTSGNGELF
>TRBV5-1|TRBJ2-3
ASRAGERTDTQY
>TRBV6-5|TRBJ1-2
ASSSGGGFYGYT
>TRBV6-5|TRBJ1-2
ASSWDSSEEGYT
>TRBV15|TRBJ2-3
ATSSDSSTDTQY
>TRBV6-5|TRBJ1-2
ASTDREGYGYT
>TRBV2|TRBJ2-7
ASNNRVRGYEQY
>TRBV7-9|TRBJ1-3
ASSQPGATENTIY
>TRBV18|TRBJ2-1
ASSPIVSTRRNEQF